Detailed here is one T cell receptor (beta chain). A few counts support this clone. The clone's antigen remains unknown. No much larger clonotype is one base removed from it; base qualities were not supplied. The CDR3 runs 15 amino acids, cysteine and phenylalanine included. CDR3 DNA only is kept here, 45 bases in frame from base 1. The germline V gene (reference sequence) yields SEHNR for CDR1 and FQNEAQ for CDR2. V is pared back by 5 bases and J by 10 bases, with 20 bases lying between the germline termini. The sample originates from a study of blood T cell repertoires in COVID-19 (dated by TCRdb to about 2020). At the level of the whole study: Collaborator samples came from the United States, Italy and Spain and covered acute and convalescent phases of COVID-19. The material from the prospective study consisted of cDNA or gDNA derived from T cells, B-cell-depleted T cells, or PBMCs. Subjects who had been exposed to COVID-19, were actively infected with it, or had recovered from it provided the deeply sampled blood TCRbeta repertoires that made up the dataset. The repertoires were released in a freely available public database intended as a resource for research on the immune response to SARS-CoV-2. The samples were drawn from the first 160 participants of the ongoing ImmuneRACE study and from over a thousand subjects provided by 6 global collaborators. A de-identified subject ID, COVID-19 status, age in years and sex were almost always included in the sample metadata. HLA class I and class II types, where available, came from metadata supplied by the sample provider rather than from assay-based typing. General study outcomes and caveats: The quantity of clinical and demographic metadata differed by source and by participant and was supplied without curation.

Participants in the prospective study were aged about 18 to 100 years, lived in 20 to 25 United States geographic areas, and enrolled through a virtual design. To assign participants to cohorts, the prospective study relied on clinical history that participants themselves reported in a screening survey and a study questionnaire. Exposed participants had been in contact with someone with a PCR-confirmed or clinician-diagnosed COVID-19 case within 2 weeks of study entry. Mobile phlebotomists in the prospective study collected whole blood, serum and a nasopharyngeal or oropharyngeal swab from every participant. Additional blood draws and questionnaires over an approximately two-month period could optionally be provided by prospective study participants. Blood samples from the prospective study were shipped frozen or at room temperature prior to DNA extraction. TCRbeta CDR3 regions were amplified from genomic DNA by means of the immunoSEQ Assay, a bias-controlled multiplex PCR. The study's processing was this. The number of nucleated cells in each sample was estimated from the amplification of reference gene primers within the assay. Sequence reads were collapsed and filtered to measure the absolute abundance of every unique TCRbeta CDR3 rearrangement. For each sample, productive Simpson clonality was calculated by taking the square root of Simpson's diversity index across productive rearrangements. Imported from immuneACCESS, the table was reduced by TCRdb to in-frame sequences with V and J called. These copies leave out some clones; in studies compared against another copy, an unresolved V gene accounts for under half, and the cause of the remainder is not known. For V, J and clone size, that table is used; D and trimming come from the DNA. This sample gives some 320,000 clones in total; roughly nine tenths of them show up just once. Around 3.9% of the sample is held by the ten biggest clonotypes.

This TCR was recovered from a woman aged 30 to 39 who had been exposed to COVID-19. The sequencing sample was made of PBMCs or T cells enriched from blood (not recorded which). The rearranged segments are TRBV7-9 and TRBJ1-4; TRBD1 is possibly the D segment (5 matching bases). The CDR3 here reads CASSNQGNMPGKLFF. At the DNA level, the sequence is TGTGCCAGCAGCAATCAGGGTAATATGCCCGGAAAACTGTTTTTT.